This T cell receptor (beta chain) was identified in a study of T cells in localized non-small cell lung cancer. Study-wide results and caveats: Heterogeneity remains possible because sequencing was limited to only one tumor region. Paired adjacent lung recovered a median roughly 56 of the top 100 tumor clones. Of the tissues analyzed, uninvolved adjacent lung showed maximal T cell clonality, greater than tumor.

Profiling relied on immunoSEQ multiplex PCR, and the TCRdb table lists in-frame clones only, not all of them. This sample has fewer than 40,000 clones; 85% to 90% occur once, and the top ten carry about 3.2%. The CDR3 contains 13 residues. J gave up 5 bases and V 2 bases, and 2 bases lay outside the gene matches. In germline, CDR1 is KGHSH, CDR2 LQKENI. In the case of this clone: Its antigen is as yet unknown.

Sequencing was performed on peripheral blood, taken before any cancer treatment. This chain uses TRBV18 with TRBJ2-5; 7 nucleotides match TRBD1. This clonotype was obtained from a female donor aged 60 or older with stage I lung adenocarcinoma. The CDR3 bases are TGTGCCAGCTCACCAACAGGGGACGAGACCCAGTACTTC. Amino acid sequence: CASSPTGDETQYF. The full variable domain, with the rest looked up from reference TRBV18 and TRBJ2-5, is NAGVMQNPRHLVRRRGQEARLRCSPMKGHSHVYWYRQLPEEGLKFMVYLQKENIIDESGMPKERFSAEFPKEGPSILRIQQVVRGDSAAYFCASSPTGDETQYFGPGTRLLVL.